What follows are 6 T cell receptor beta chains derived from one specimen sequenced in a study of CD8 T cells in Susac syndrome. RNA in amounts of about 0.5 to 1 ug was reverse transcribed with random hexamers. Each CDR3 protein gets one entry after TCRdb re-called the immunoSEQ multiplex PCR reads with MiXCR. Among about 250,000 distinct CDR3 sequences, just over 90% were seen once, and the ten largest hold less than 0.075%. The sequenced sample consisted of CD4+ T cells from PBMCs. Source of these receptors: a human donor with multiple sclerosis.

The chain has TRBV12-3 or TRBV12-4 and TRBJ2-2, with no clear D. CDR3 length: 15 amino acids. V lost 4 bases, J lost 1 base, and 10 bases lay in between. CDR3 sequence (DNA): TGTGCCAGCAGTTCGCCGTGGGAGAACACCGGGGAGCTGTTTTTT. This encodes CASSSPWENTGELFF.

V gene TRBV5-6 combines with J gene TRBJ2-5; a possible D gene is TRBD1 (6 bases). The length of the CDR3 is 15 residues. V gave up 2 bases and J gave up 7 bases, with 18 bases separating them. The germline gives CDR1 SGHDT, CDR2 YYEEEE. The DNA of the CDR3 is TGTGCCAGCAGCTTCCGGCAGGGGATGTACGTGACCCAGTACTTC. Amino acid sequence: CASSFRQGMYVTQYF.

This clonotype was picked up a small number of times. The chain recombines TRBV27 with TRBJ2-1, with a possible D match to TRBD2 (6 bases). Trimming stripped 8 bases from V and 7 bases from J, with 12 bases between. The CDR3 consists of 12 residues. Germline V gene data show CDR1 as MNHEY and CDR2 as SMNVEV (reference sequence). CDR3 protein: CASSPGGNEQFF. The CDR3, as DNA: TGTGCCAGCTCTCCCGGGGGTAATGAGCAGTTCTTC.

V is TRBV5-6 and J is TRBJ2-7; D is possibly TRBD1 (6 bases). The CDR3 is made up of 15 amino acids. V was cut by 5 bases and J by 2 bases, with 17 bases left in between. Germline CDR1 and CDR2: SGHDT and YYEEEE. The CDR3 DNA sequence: TGTGCCAGCAGATGGGGCCAGGGGTTGCCCTACGAGCAGTACGTC. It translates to CASRWGQGLPYEQYV.

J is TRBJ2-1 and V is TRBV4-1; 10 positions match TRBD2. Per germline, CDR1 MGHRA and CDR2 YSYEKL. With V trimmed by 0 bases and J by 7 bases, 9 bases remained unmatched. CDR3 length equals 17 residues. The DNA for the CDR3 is TGCGCCAGCAGCCAAGAGGGGCTAGCGGGAGTCGGGAATGAGCAGTTCTTC. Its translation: CASSQEGLAGVGNEQFF.

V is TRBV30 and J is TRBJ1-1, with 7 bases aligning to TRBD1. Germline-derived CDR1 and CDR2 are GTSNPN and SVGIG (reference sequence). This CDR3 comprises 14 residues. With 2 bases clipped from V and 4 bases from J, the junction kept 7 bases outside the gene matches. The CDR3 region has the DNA TGTGCCTGGAGTTCGGGACAGCTGGTCACTGAAGCTTTCTTT. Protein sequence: CAWSSGQLVTEAFF.